The subject of this entry is one T cell receptor beta chain. These data originate in a study of blood T cell repertoires in COVID-19. Study as a whole: The origin of the acute and convalescent COVID-19 samples was the United States, Italy and Spain. The cDNA or gDNA used as material had been derived from T cells, B-cell-depleted T cells, or PBMCs.

The length of the CDR3 is 17 residues. CDR1 and CDR2 (germline): LNHDA, SQIVND (reference sequence). Trimming took 3 bases from V and 6 from J; bases not matched to a gene: 11. Original processing methods: By means of reference gene primer amplification, nucleated cell counts were estimated. The method was immunoSEQ multiplex PCR; TCRdb's version includes in-frame clones alone and lacks a portion of them. V and J calls and clone size are those listed in that table; D and trimming were worked out from the DNA. The table records about 240,000 clones, 80% to 90% of them present only once. The TCR sequence derives from a man between 60 and 70 years old with acute or convalescent COVID-19. What was sequenced was peripheral blood. The chain couples TRBV19 to TRBJ1-1; the match to TRBD1 covers 12 bases. DNA for the CDR3: TGTGCCAGTAGTATGGGACAGGGGGCGATGGCTAACTCTGAAGCTTTCTTT. This translates into CASSMGQGAMANSEAFF.